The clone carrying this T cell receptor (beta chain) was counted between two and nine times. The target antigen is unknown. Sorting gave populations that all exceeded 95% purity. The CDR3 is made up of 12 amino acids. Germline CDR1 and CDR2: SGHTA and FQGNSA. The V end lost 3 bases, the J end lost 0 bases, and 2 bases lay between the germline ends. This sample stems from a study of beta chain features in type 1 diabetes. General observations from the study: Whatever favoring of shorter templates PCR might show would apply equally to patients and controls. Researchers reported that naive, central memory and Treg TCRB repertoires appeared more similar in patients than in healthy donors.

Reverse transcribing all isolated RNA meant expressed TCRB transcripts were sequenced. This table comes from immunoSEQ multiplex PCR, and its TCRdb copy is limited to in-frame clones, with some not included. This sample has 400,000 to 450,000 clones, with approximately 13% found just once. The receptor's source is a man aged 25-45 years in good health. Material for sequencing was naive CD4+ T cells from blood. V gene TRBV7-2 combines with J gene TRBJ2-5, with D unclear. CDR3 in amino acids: CASSFYQETQYF. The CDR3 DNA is TGTGCCAGCAGCTTCTACCAAGAGACCCAGTACTTC.